This T cell receptor (beta chain) was retrieved from a study of blood T cell repertoires in COVID-19. About the study: From the United States, Italy and Spain came samples of acute and convalescent COVID-19.

Sequencing was performed with immunoSEQ multiplex PCR; in TCRdb, only in-frame clones are kept and a portion is missing. The sample has some 320,000 clones, approximately 87% seen once. Looked up from germline, CDR1 is MNHEY and CDR2 is SVGEGT. The V gene end was trimmed by 4 bases and the J gene end by 2 bases; junction bases not matched to a gene: 7. CDR3 size: 16 residues. The sequenced sample consisted of peripheral blood. This TCR was sampled from a woman in her forties or fifties who had recovered from COVID-19. The chain combines TRBV6-2 or TRBV6-3 with TRBJ2-5; TRBD2 agrees at 10 bases. CDR3 protein: CASSFPRTSGQETQYF. The CDR3 coding sequence is TGTGCCAGCAGTTTCCCTCGGACTAGCGGACAAGAGACCCAGTACTTC.